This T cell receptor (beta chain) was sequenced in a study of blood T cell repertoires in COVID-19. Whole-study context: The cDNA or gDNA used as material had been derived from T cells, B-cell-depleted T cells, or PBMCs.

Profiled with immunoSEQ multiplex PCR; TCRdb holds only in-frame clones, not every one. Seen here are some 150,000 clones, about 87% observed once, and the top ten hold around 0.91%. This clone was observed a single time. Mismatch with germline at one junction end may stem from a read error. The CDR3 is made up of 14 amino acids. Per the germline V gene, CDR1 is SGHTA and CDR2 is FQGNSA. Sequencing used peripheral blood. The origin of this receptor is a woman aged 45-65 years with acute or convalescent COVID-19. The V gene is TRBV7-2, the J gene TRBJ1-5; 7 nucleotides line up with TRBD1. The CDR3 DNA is TGTGCCAGCAGCGGTGGGACAGACGATCATCCCCAGCATTTT. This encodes CASSGGTDDHPQHF.